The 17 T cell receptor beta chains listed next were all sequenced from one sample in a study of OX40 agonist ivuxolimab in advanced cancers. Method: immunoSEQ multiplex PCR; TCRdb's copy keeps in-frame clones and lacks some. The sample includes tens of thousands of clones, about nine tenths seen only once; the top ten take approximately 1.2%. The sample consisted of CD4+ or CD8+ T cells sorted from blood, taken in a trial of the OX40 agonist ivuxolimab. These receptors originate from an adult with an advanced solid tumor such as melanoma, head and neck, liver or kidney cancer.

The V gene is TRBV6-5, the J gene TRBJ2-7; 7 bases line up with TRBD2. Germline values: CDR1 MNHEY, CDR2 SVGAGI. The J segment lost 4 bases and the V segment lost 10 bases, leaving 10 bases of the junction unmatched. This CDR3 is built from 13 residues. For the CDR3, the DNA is TGTGCCATCTCAGGAGGGACTAAGTACGAGCAGTACTTC. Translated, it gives CAISGGTKYEQYF.

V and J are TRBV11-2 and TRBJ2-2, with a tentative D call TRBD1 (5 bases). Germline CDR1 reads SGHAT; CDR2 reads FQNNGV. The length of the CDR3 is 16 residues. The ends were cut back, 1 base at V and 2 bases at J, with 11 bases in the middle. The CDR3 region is CASSLVQGLNTGELFF. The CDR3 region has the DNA TGTGCCAGCAGCTTAGTTCAGGGCCTTAACACCGGGGAGCTGTTTTTT.

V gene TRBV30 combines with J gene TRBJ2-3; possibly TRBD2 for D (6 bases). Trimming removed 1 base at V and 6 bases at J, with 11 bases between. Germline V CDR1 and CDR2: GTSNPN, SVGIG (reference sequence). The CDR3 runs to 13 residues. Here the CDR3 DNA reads TGTGCCTGGAGTGGCGGGACTGTGGATACGCAGTATTTT. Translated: CAWSGGTVDTQYF.

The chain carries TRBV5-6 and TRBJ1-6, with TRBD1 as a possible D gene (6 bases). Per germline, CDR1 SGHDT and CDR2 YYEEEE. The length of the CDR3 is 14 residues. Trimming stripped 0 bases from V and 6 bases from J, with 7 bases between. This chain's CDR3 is CASSLGQANSPLHF. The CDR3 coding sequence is TGTGCCAGCAGCTTGGGACAGGCTAATTCACCCCTCCACTTT.

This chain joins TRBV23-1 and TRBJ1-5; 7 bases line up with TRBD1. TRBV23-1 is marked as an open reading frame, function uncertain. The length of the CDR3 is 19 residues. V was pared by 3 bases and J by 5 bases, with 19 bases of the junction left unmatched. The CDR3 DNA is TGCGCCAGCAGTCACGGCCGAGGGGGCTTCAGAGAAACCGATCAGCCCCAGCATTTT. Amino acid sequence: CASSHGRGGFRETDQPQHF.

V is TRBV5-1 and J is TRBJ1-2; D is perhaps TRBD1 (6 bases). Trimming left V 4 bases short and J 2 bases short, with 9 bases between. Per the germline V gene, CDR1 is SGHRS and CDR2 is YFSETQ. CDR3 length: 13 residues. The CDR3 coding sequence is TGCGCCAGCAGCCTGGACAGCAACTATGGCTACACCTTC. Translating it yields CASSLDSNYGYTF. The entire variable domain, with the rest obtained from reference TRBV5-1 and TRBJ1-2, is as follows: KAGVTQTPRYLIKTRGQQVTLSCSPISGHRSVSWYQQTPGQGLQFLFEYFSETQRNKGNFPGRFSGRQFSNSRSEMNVSTLELGDSALYLCASSLDSNYGYTFGSGTRLTVV.

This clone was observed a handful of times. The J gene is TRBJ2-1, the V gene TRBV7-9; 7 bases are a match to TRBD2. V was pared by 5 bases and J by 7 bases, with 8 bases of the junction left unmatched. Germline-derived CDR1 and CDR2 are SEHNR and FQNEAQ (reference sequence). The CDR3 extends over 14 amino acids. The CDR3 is CASSLTSRGNEQFF. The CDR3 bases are TGTGCCAGCAGCCTGACTAGCCGCGGGAATGAGCAGTTCTTC.

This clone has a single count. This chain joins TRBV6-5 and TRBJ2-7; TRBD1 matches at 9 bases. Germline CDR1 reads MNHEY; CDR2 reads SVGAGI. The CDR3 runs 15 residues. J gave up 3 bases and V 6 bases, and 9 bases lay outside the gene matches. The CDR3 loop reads CASSPGTGSNYEQYF. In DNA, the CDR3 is TGTGCCAGCAGCCCCGGGACAGGGTCAAACTACGAGCAGTACTTC.

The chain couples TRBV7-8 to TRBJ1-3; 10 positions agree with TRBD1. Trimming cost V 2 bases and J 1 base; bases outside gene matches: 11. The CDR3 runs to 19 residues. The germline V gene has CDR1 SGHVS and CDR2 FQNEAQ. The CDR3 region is CASSLRDRGQSFSGNTIYF. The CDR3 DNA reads TGTGCCAGCAGCTTAAGGGACAGGGGACAATCTTTTTCTGGAAACACCATATATTTT.

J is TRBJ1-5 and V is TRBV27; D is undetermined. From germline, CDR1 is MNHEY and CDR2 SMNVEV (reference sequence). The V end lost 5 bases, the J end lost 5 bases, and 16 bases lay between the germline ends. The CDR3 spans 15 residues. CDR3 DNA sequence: TGTGCCAGCAGTCCCGTCAAGGGTAACGATCAGCCCCAGCATTTT. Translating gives CASSPVKGNDQPQHF.

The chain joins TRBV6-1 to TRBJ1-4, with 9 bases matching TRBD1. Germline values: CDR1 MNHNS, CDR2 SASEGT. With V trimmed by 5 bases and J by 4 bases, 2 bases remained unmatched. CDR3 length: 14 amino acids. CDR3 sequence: CASSWGQGNEKLFF. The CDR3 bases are TGTGCCAGCAGTTGGGGACAGGGTAATGAAAAACTGTTTTTT.

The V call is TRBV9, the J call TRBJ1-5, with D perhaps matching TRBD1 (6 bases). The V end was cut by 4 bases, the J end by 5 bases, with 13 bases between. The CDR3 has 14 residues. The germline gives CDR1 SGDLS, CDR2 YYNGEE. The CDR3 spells CASSPSGGDQPQHF. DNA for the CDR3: TGTGCCAGCAGCCCCTCGGGGGGCGATCAGCCCCAGCATTTT.

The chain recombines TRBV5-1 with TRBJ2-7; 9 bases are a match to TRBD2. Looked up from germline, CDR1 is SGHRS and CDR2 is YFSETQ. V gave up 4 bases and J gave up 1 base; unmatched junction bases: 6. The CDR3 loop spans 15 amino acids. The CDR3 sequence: CASSPGLALSYEQYF. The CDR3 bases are TGCGCCAGCAGCCCAGGACTAGCGCTATCCTACGAGCAGTACTTC.

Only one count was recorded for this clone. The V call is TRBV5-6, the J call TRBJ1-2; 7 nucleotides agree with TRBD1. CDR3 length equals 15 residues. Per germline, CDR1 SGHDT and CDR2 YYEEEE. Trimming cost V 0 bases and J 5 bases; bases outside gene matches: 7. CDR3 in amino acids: CASSLDFGTAYGYTF. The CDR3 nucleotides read TGTGCCAGCAGCTTGGACTTTGGGACAGCATATGGCTACACCTTC.

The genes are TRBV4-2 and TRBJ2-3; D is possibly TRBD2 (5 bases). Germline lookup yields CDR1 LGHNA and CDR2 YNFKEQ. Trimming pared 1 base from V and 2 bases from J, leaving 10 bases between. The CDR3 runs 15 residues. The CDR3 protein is CASSQVDFYTDTQYF. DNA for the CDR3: TGTGCCAGCAGCCAAGTGGACTTTTACACAGATACGCAGTATTTT.

CDR3 residues: CAISERNGAHSPLHF. The CDR3 DNA reads as TGTGCCATCAGTGAGCGGAACGGGGCCCATTCACCCCTCCACTTT. This rearrangement joins TRBV10-3 to TRBJ1-6; a weak D match, TRBD1 (5 bases). The V end was cut by 2 bases, the J end by 8 bases, with 13 bases between. CDR3 length: 15 amino acids. Germline lookup yields CDR1 ENHRY and CDR2 SYGVKD.

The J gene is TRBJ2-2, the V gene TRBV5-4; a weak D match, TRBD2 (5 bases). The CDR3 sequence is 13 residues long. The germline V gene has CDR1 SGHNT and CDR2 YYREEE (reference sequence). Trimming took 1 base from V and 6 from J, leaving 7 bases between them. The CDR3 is CASSLWTSGELFF. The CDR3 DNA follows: TGTGCCAGCAGCTTGTGGACTTCCGGGGAGCTGTTTTTT.